This T cell receptor beta chain derives from a study of glioma-infiltrating T cells after dendritic cell vaccination. Study information: Dendritic cell vaccine was injected intradermally three times, biweekly.

In regard to this clone: Its antigen is not known.

Libraries were prepared by immunoSEQ multiplex PCR; TCRdb keeps only in-frame clonotypes and omits some of them. This table has tens of thousands of clones, over 85% appearing once. Germline V gene lookup returns CDR1 SGHRS and CDR2 YFSETQ. CDR3 length: 15 amino acids. The V gene end was trimmed by 4 bases and the J gene end by 4 bases; junction bases not matched to a gene: 11. Study results and caveats: TCR clonality showed no direct relationship with survival. Only a small number of patients had complete blood and tumor samples.

The clonotype comes from a human donor with glioblastoma. The sequencing used blood, collected before dendritic cell vaccination. V usage is TRBV5-1 and J usage is TRBJ2-7; 7 bases map to TRBD1. This CDR3 is CASSPGRGPLYEQYF. The CDR3 coding sequence is TGCGCCAGCAGCCCAGGAAGGGGGCCCCTGTACGAGCAGTACTTC.